This T cell receptor (beta chain) was identified during a study of T cell repertoires in cytomegalovirus infection. In the study overall: It can be stated that public TCR beta signatures indicated CMV infection as well as a matching HLA type. General study points: The cumulative frequency of public TCR beta families identified carriers of CMV plus the relevant HLA. HLA-C-restricted CMV clonotypes gave the most frequent clonotype in two of eight donors.

CDR3 length equals 16 residues. The ends were cut back, 5 bases at V and 10 bases at J, with 26 bases in the middle. In germline, CDR1 is SGHTA, CDR2 FQGNSA. TCRdb ran MiXCR on the reads and lists one entry per CDR3 protein. The sample lists fewer than 300,000 distinct CDR3 sequences, around 25% occurring once. This clonotype was counted between two and nine times. Its antigen is unidentified. Sequencing was carried out using PBMCs. This TCR derives from a human donor in good health (CMV status not recorded). Some clones in this sample may be carry-over from other donors' samples. This chain connects TRBV7-2 to TRBJ2-5; either TRBD1 or TRBD2 may fit D (6 bases each). The CDR3 DNA sequence: TGTGCCAGCAGCAGCCTGTCGGTCTGGGCCGGGGGCGACCAGTACTTC. This translates into CASSSLSVWAGGDQYF.